The clone carrying this T cell receptor beta chain has just a few counts. The target antigen is unknown. The data stem from a study of cytomegalovirus exposure and HLA in healthy donors. Study context: The 130 or so validation repertoires were reported in a later analysis to have been generated on the same platform as the approximately 700 first-cohort repertoires.

The V and J ends lost 10 bases and 3 bases respectively, with 15 bases between them. The CDR3 is 13 residues long. The germline CDR1 and CDR2 sequences are MNHEY and SVGAGI. Study-wide points: The finding came from a later analysis; first-cohort TCR clusters tended to co-occur in the roughly 110 validation repertoires.

Produced via immunoSEQ multiplex PCR; TCRdb's table is partial and in-frame only. In the table there are about 130,000 clones, roughly nine tenths of which are singletons. The clonotype originates from a woman between 18 and 29 years old in good health and CMV-seronegative. This rearrangement joins TRBV6-5 to TRBJ1-2; a weak D match, TRBD1 (6 bases). Material: PBMCs. CDR3 loop: CATRGRDYYGYTF. DNA for the CDR3: TGTGCCACCAGGGGCAGGGATTACTATGGCTACACCTTC.